This TCR beta chain was recovered during a study of blood T cell repertoires in COVID-19. Under the authors' procedure: Scientists estimated how many nucleated cells there were by amplifying reference gene primers. Clones were read by immunoSEQ multiplex PCR, and TCRdb kept only the in-frame ones, dropping some. V and J calls and clone size are as listed in that table; D and trimming were resolved from the DNA. Found here are approximately 97,000 clones, approximately 86% of them singletons; the top ten hold approximately 18%. Germline loops: CDR1 SGHAT, CDR2 FQNNGV. With 5 bases clipped from V and 0 bases from J, the junction kept 1 base outside the gene matches. The CDR3 sequence is 14 residues long.

This chain connects TRBV11-2 to TRBJ1-5, with 7 bases aligning to TRBD1. The specimen sequenced was peripheral blood. The sequence was obtained from a woman older than 75 with acute or convalescent COVID-19. The CDR3 reads CASSGDSSNQPQHF. CDR3 coding DNA: TGTGCCAGCAGCGGGGACAGTAGCAATCAGCCCCAGCATTTT. Full variable domain (outside the CDR3, taken from reference TRBV11-2 and TRBJ1-5): EAGVAQSPRYKIIEKRQSVAFWCNPISGHATLYWYQQILGQGPKLLIQFQNNGVVDDSQLPKDRFSAERLKGVDSTLKIQPAKLEDSAVYLCASSGDSSNQPQHFGDGTRLSIL.